This TCR beta chain was documented in a study of T cells in Graves' hyperthyroidism and ophthalmopathy. On the study more broadly: Peripheral blood was drawn at first diagnosis, prior to all treatment.

A few counts support this clonotype. Its matching antigen is unknown. This CDR3 comprises 13 residues. The germline V gene encodes CDR1 MNHNS and CDR2 SASEGT. Trimming shortened V by 11 bases and J by 4 bases, and 14 bases separated the two germline ends. Overall study results and limits: Blood also showed most of the thyroid clonotypes that were expanded above 0.001. The model made its ophthalmopathy prediction, and onset followed a median approximately 6 months later.

It was RNA transcripts that yielded the amplified TCR beta CDR3 regions. Initially, a first-round RT-PCR of the TCR CDR3 employed the HTBI primer set. TCRdb re-called the multiplex PCR reads through MiXCR, storing one row per CDR3 protein. This sample has about 610,000 distinct CDR3 sequences, with roughly 15% found just once. V is TRBV6-1 and J is TRBJ1-4, with D possibly matching TRBD1 (6 bases). This receptor was taken from a woman between 40 and 50 years old with Graves' ophthalmopathy. The specimen was blood. The CDR3: CAGRQDLNEKLFF. CDR3 nucleotides: TGTGCCGGTCGACAGGACCTTAATGAAAAACTGTTTTTT.